This is a list of T cell receptor beta chains from one sample in a study of T cell responses to AZD1222 COVID-19 vaccine. Some clones are missing from TCRdb's copy, which holds only in-frame ones; the method was immunoSEQ multiplex PCR. The sample has about 100,000 clones; around 90% are singletons. The specimen was peripheral blood, collected 28 days after the second AZD1222 dose. Receptors were obtained from an adult who received the AZD1222 COVID-19 vaccine. CDR3s include the opening cysteine and the closing phenylalanine or tryptophan. D genes are given only for firm matches. The size of a clone is reported for some rows only, either as once, few or many, or as a class for expanded clones.

size	J	V	D	DNA	CDR3
NA	TRBJ2-5	TRBV11-1	TRBD1	TGTGCCAGCAGCCTGGGACAGGGAGGCGGCGGAGAGACCCAGTACTTC	CASSLGQGGGGETQYF
NA	TRBJ2-1	TRBV3-1/TRBV3-2	NA	TGTGCCAGCAGCCCCGGACTTTTAAGCTCCTACAATGAGCAGTTCTTC	CASSPGLLSSYNEQFF
NA	TRBJ1-1	TRBV7-2	TRBD1	TGTGCCAGCAGCTTAGCGTTGCGACAGGGGGATACTGAAGCTTTCTTT	CASSLALRQGDTEAFF
NA	TRBJ1-1	TRBV11-2	TRBD1	TGTGCCAGCAGCCAAAGACAGGGTGTCACTGAAGCTTTCTTT	CASSQRQGVTEAFF
NA	TRBJ1-1	TRBV27	NA	TGTGCCAGCAGTTCCTCAATGTTCGGTGAAGCTTTCTTT	CASSSSMFGEAFF
NA	TRBJ2-1	TRBV5-5	TRBD1	TGTGCCAGCAGCACCGGGACAGGGAGTTACAATGAGCAGTTCTTC	CASSTGTGSYNEQFF
NA	TRBJ2-1	TRBV11-3	NA	TGTGCCAGCAGCTTAGTGCCGGGTATCCAGTTCTTC	CASSLVPGIQFF
NA	TRBJ2-3	TRBV2	TRBD2	TGTGCCAGCAAACCGCCAACTAGCGGGGCTCAAGATACGCAGTATTTT	CASKPPTSGAQDTQYF
NA	TRBJ2-7	TRBV11-2	NA	TGTGCCAGCAGCTTAGTGGGGTTCAACGAGCAGTACTTC	CASSLVGFNEQYF
NA	TRBJ2-7	TRBV19	NA	TGTGCCAGTAGTATATACCCGAACTCCTACGAGCAGTACTTC	CASSIYPNSYEQYF
NA	TRBJ2-7	TRBV28	NA	TGTGCCAGCAGTTTATTAGGGTTCCTCTACGAGCAGTACTTC	CASSLLGFLYEQYF
NA	TRBJ1-1	TRBV29-1	TRBD1	TGCAGCGTTGTTCGACAGGGGCCTATTAACACTGAAGCTTTCTTT	CSVVRQGPINTEAFF
once	TRBJ1-6	TRBV7-2	TRBD1	TGTGCCAGCAGCCTATATAGGACAGGCGGAAATTCACCCCTCCACTTT	CASSLYRTGGNSPLHF
NA	TRBJ1-2	TRBV5-8	NA	TGTGCCAGCAGCCCCCAAATGGGCTTGAGTGGCTACACCTTC	CASSPQMGLSGYTF
NA	TRBJ2-1	TRBV11-2	NA	TGTGCCAGCAGCCGTACCATCGGCAGGGTTGACTTAGATGAGCAGTTCTTC	CASSRTIGRVDLDEQFF
NA	TRBJ2-5	TRBV4-3	NA	TGCGCCAGCAGCCAAGGGCGGGGCGGCCAAGAGACCCAGTACTTC	CASSQGRGGQETQYF
NA	TRBJ1-1	TRBV27	TRBD1	TGTGCCAGCAGTTTACGACAGGGTTTCACTGAAGCTTTCTTT	CASSLRQGFTEAFF
NA	TRBJ1-2	TRBV7-2	NA	TGTGCCAGCAGCTTAGGTACACAGGGAGCTAACTATGGCTACACCTTC	CASSLGTQGANYGYTF
NA	TRBJ1-1	TRBV9	NA	TGTGCCAGCAGCGTAGCAGGGTTGAACACTGAAGCTTTCTTT	CASSVAGLNTEAFF
once	TRBJ2-4	TRBV7-9	NA	TGTGCCAGCAGCCGCGGGACAGAAAACATTCAGTACTTC	CASSRGTENIQYF
NA	TRBJ1-2	TRBV12-3/TRBV12-4	NA	TGTGCCAGCAGTCCTCAGGGACGTCTTGGCTACACCTTC	CASSPQGRLGYTF
NA	TRBJ2-5	TRBV15	NA	TGTGCCACCAGCCCGACCCGGTCAGGGCAAGAGACCCAGTACTTC	CATSPTRSGQETQYF
NA	TRBJ2-5	TRBV25-1	TRBD1	TGTGCCAGCAGTCCGAGGACAGGGTACCAAGAGACCCAGTACTTC	CASSPRTGYQETQYF
once	TRBJ1-1	TRBV6-5	TRBD1	TGTGCCAGCAGCCCACAGGGGGCCTTGAACACTGAAGCTTTCTTT	CASSPQGALNTEAFF
NA	TRBJ2-7	TRBV7-2	NA	TGTGCCAGCAGCTTAGAACGGCCTATAGGGCAGTACTTC	CASSLERPIGQYF
NA	TRBJ1-6	TRBV28	TRBD1	TGTGCCAGCAGGTCTACAGGGGGCTCCTATAATTCACCCCTCCACTTT	CASRSTGGSYNSPLHF
NA	TRBJ1-2	TRBV9	NA	TGTGCCAGCAGCGTAGATAGTACAGGGAGGGCGTCGGGCTACACCTTC	CASSVDSTGRASGYTF
NA	TRBJ2-7	TRBV6-1	NA	TGTGCCAGCAGTGAAGCCCAACGAAACTACGGGTACGAGCAGTACTTC	CASSEAQRNYGYEQYF
NA	TRBJ1-4	TRBV2	TRBD1	TGTGCCAGCAGTGACTACAGGGGGTTTGAAAAACTGTTTTTT	CASSDYRGFEKLFF
NA	TRBJ1-4	TRBV21-1	NA	TGTGCCAGCAGCAAAATTGGGGTTTTTACGAGACGATCGGAAAAACTGTTTTTT	CASSKIGVFTRRSEKLFF
NA	TRBJ1-5	TRBV12-5	NA	TGTGCTAGTGGTTTGCCCAGCCACGGTAGCAATCAGCCCCAGCATTTT	CASGLPSHGSNQPQHF
NA	TRBJ1-4	TRBV18	NA	TGTGCCAGCTCACCACAGGGGGCAACTAATGAAAAACTGTTTTTT	CASSPQGATNEKLFF
medium-sized	TRBJ2-7	TRBV1	NA	TGCACCAGCAGCCAAATATGCGAGGGGTCGAGGTCCTACGAGCAGTACTTC	CTSSQICEGSRSYEQYF
NA	TRBJ1-1	TRBV10-3	NA	TGTGCCATCAGTGCCCTTCGGGTAGGCGGGACTGAAGCTTTCTTT	CAISALRVGGTEAFF
NA	TRBJ2-2	TRBV2	TRBD2	TGTGCCAGCAGTAGGAGCGGGGGCCCTCCCGGGGAGCTGTTTTTT	CASSRSGGPPGELFF
NA	TRBJ2-3	TRBV4-3	NA	TGCGCCAGCAGCCCAAGAGGCAGGGAGACGCAGTATTTT	CASSPRGRETQYF
few	TRBJ1-2	TRBV19	NA	TGTGCCAGTAGTGCCAGGGAAGCTAACTATGGCTACACCTTC	CASSAREANYGYTF
NA	TRBJ1-1	TRBV5-1	TRBD1	TGCGCCAGCAGCTTGGAGGGACAGCCCACTGAAGCTTTCTTT	CASSLEGQPTEAFF
NA	TRBJ2-1	TRBV7-3	NA	TGTGCCAGCAGCTCTACTCCGAGCTCCTACAATGAGCAGTTCTTC	CASSSTPSSYNEQFF
NA	TRBJ2-7	TRBV4-3	NA	TGCGCCAGCAGCCAAGATCTTTCAGGGCTCGGCTCCTACGAGCAGTACTTC	CASSQDLSGLGSYEQYF
NA	TRBJ1-3	TRBV28	NA	TGTGCCAGCAGCCGGGTCTTATGGGGAAACACCATATATTTT	CASSRVLWGNTIYF